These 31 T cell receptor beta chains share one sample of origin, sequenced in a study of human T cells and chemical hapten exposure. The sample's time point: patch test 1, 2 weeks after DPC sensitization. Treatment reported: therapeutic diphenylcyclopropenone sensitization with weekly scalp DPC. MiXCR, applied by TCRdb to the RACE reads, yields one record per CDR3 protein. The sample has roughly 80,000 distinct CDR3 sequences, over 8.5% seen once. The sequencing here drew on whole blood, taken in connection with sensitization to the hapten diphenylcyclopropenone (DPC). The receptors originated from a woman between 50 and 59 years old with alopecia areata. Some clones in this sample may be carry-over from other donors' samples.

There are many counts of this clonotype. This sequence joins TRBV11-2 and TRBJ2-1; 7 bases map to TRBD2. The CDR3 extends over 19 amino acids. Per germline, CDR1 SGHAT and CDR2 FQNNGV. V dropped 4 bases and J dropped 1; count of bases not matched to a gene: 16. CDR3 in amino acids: CASSSSRGFAGASYNEQFF. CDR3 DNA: TGTGCCAGCAGCTCCTCACGTGGCTTCGCGGGAGCGTCCTACAATGAGCAGTTCTTC.

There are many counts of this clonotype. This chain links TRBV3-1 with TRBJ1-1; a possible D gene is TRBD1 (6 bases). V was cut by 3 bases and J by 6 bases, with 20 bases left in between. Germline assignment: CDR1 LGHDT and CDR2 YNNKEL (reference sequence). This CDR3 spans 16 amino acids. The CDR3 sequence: CASSHEDGGPLSEAFF. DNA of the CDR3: TGTGCCAGCAGCCATGAAGATGGGGGGCCACTTTCTGAAGCTTTCTTT.

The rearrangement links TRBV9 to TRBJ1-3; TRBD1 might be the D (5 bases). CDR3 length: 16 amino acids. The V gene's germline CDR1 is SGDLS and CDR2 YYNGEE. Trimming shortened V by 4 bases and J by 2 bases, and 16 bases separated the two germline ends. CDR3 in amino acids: CASSPQGQGTGNTIYF. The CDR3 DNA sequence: TGTGCCAGCAGCCCCCAAGGACAAGGAACTGGAAACACCATATATTTT.

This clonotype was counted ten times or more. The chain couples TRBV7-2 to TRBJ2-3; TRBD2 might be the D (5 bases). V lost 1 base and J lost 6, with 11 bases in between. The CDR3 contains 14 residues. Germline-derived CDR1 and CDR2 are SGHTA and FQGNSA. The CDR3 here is CASSLGGQLDTQYF. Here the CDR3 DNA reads TGTGCCAGCAGCTTAGGCGGGCAGTTGGATACGCAGTATTTT.

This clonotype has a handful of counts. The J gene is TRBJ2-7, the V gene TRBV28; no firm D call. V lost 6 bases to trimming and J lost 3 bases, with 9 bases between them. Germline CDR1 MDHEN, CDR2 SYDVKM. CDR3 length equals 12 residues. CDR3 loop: CASRSSGYEQYF. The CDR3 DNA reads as TGTGCCAGCAGATCCTCCGGCTACGAGCAGTACTTC.

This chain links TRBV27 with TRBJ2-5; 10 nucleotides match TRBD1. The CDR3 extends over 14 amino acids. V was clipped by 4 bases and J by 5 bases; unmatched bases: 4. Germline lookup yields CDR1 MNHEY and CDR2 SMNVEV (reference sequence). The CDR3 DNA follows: TGTGCCAGCAGTTCCTGGGACAGGGGTGAGACCCAGTACTTC. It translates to CASSSWDRGETQYF.

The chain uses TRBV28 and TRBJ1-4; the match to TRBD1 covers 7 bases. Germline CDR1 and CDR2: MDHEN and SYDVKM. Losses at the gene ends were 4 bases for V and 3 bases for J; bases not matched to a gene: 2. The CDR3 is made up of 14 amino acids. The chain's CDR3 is CASSSQGPNEKLFF. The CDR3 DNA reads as TGTGCCAGCAGTTCACAGGGGCCTAATGAAAAACTGTTTTTT.

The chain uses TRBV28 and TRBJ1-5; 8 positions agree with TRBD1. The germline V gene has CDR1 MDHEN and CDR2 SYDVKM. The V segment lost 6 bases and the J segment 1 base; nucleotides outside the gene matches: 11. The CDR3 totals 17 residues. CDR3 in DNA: TGTGCCAGCAGCCCAGGGGGCGGATTCCAAAGCAATCAGCCCCAGCATTTT. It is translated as CASSPGGGFQSNQPQHF.

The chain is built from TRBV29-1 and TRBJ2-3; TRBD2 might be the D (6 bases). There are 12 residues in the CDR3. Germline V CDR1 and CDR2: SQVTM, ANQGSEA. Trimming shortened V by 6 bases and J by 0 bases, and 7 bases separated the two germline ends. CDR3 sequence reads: CSVGLSTDTQYF. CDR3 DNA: TGCAGCGTGGGACTTAGCACAGATACGCAGTATTTT.

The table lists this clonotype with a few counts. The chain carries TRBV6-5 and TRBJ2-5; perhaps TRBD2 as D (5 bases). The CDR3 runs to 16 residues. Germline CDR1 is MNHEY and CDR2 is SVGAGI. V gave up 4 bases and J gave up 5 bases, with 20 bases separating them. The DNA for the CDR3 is TGTGCCAGCAGTTCCGTCCTAGCAGCAGCTCCGGAGACCCAGTACTTC. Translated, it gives CASSSVLAAAPETQYF.

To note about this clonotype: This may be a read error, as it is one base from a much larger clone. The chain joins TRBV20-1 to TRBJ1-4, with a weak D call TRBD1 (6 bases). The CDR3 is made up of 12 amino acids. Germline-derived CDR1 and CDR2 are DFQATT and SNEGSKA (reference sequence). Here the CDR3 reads CCARQEGGKLFF. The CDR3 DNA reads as TGCTGTGCTAGACAGGAAGGGGGGAAACTGTTTTTT.

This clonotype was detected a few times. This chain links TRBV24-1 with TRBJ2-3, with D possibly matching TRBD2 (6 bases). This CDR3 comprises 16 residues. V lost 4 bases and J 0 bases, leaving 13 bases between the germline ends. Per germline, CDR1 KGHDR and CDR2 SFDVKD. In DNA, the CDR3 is TGTGCCACCAGTGACTCCGGACTAACTAGCACAGATACGCAGTATTTT. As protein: CATSDSGLTSTDTQYF.

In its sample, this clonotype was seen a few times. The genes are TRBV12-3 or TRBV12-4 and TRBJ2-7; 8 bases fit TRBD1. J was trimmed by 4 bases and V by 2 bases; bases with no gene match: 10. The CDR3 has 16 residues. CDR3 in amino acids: CASSLSGQATLYEQYF. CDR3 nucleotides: TGTGCCAGCAGTTTATCGGGACAGGCCACCTTGTACGAGCAGTACTTC.

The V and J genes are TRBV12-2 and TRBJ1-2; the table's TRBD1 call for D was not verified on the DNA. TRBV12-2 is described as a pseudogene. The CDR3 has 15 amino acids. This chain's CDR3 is CASRLVGQTSYGYTF. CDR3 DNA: TGTGCAAGTCGCTTGGTGGGACAAACAAGCTATGGCTACACCTTC.

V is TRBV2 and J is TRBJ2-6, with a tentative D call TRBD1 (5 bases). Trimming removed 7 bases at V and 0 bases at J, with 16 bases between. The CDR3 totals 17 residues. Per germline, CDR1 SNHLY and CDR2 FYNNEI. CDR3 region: CASTEGRQISGANVLTF. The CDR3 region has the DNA TGTGCCAGCACCGAAGGTCGACAGATCTCTGGGGCCAACGTCCTGACTTTC.

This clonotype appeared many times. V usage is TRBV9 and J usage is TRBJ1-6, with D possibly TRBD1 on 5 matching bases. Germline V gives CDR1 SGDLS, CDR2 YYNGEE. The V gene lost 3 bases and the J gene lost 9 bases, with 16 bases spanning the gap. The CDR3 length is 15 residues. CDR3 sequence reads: CASSALPGGGSPLHF. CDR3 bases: TGTGCCAGCAGCGCCCTCCCTGGGGGGGGTTCACCCCTCCACTTT.

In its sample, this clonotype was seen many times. This CDR3 is CASSLRGSGTEAFF. The DNA for the CDR3 is TGTGCCAGCAGTTTACGAGGCTCGGGCACTGAAGCTTTCTTT. The chain links TRBV6-2 or TRBV6-3 to TRBJ1-1, with no clear D. Germline V lookup: CDR1 MNHEY, CDR2 SVGEGT. The V end lost 4 bases, the J end lost 4 bases, and 13 bases lay between the germline ends. This CDR3 region has 14 residues.

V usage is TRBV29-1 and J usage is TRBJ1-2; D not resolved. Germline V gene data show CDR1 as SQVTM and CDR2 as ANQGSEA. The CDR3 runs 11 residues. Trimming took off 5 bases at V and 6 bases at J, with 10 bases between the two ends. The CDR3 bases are TGCAGCGTTAGGGCCACGAATGGCTACACCTTC. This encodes CSVRATNGYTF.

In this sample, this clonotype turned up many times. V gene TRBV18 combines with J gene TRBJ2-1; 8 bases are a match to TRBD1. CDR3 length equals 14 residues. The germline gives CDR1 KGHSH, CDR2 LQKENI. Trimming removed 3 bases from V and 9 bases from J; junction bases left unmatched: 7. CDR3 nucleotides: TGTGCCAGCTCACCGAGTCAGGGGGCAGGTGAGCAGTTCTTC. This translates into CASSPSQGAGEQFF.

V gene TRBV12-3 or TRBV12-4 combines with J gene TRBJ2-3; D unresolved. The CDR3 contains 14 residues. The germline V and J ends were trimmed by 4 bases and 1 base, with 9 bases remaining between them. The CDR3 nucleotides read TGTGCCAGCAGTTCTAGACGGGGCACAGATACGCAGTATTTT. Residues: CASSSRRGTDTQYF.

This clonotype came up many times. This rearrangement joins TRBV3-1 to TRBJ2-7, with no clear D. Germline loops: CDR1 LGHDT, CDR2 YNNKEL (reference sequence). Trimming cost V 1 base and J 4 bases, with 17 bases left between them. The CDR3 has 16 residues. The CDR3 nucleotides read TGTGCCAGCAGCCAAGGCAGGCTATCTTCCGGGTACGAGCAGTACTTC. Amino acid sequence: CASSQGRLSSGYEQYF.

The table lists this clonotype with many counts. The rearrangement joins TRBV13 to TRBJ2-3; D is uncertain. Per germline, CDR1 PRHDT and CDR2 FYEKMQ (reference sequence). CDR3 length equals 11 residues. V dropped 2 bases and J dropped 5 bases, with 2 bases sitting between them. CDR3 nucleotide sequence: TGTGCCAGCAGCTTACAAGATACGCAGTATTTT. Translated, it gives CASSLQDTQYF. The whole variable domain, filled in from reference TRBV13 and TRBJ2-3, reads AAGVIQSPRHLIKEKRETATLKCYPIPRHDTVYWYQQGPGQDPQFLISFYEKMQSDKGSIPDRFSAQQFSDYHSELNMSSLELGDSALYFCASSLQDTQYFGPGTRLTVL.

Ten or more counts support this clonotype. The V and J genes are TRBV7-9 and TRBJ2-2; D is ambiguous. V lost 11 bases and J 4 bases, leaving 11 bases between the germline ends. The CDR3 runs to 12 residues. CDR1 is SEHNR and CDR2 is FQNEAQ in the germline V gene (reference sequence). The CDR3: CASHESTGELFF. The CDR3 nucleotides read TGTGCCTCCCATGAGTCCACCGGGGAGCTGTTTTTT.

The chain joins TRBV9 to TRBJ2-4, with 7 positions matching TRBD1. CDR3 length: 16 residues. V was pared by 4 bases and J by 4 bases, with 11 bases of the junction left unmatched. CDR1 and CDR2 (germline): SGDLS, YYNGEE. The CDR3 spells CASSPEMTGKKNIQYF. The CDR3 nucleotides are TGTGCCAGCAGCCCGGAAATGACAGGGAAGAAAAACATTCAGTACTTC.

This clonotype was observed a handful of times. Written as DNA, the CDR3 is TGTGCCAGCAGCGTTAGTCTAGCGGCCACAGATACGCAGTATTTT. Its translation: CASSVSLAATDTQYF. The chain recombines TRBV9 with TRBJ2-3; 7 nucleotides align to TRBD2. Trimming removed 2 bases from V and 2 bases from J; junction bases left unmatched: 5. The CDR3 covers 15 residues. Germline CDR1 is SGDLS and CDR2 is YYNGEE. Together with reference TRBV9 and TRBJ2-3, the CDR3 gives the full variable domain: DSGVTQTPKHLITATGQRVTLRCSPRSGDLSVYWYQQSLDQGLQFLIQYYNGEERAKGNILERFSAQQFPDLHSELNLSSLELGDSALYFCASSVSLAATDTQYFGPGTRLTVL.

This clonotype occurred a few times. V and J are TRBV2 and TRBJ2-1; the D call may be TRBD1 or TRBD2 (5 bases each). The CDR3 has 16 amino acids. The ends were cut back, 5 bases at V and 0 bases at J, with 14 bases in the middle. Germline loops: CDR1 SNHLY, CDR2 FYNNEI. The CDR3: CASSSGPDSSYNEQFF. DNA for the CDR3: TGTGCCAGCAGTAGCGGCCCCGACAGCTCCTACAATGAGCAGTTCTTC.

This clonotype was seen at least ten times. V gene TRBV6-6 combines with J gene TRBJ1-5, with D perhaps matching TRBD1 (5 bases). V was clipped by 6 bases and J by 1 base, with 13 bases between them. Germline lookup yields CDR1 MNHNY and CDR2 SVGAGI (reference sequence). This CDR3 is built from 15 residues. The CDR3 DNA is TGTGCCAGCAGCTCGAGGGGAATCAGCAATCAGCCCCAGCATTTT. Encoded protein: CASSSRGISNQPQHF.

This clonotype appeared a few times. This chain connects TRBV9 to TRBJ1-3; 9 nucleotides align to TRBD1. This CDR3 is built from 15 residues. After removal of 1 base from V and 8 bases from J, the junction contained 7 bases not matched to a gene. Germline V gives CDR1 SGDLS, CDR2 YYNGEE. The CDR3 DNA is TGTGCCAGCAGCGTACTGGGACAGGGTCCGGACACCATATATTTT. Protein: CASSVLGQGPDTIYF. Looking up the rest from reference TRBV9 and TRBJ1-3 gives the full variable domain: DSGVTQTPKHLITATGQRVTLRCSPRSGDLSVYWYQQSLDQGLQFLIQYYNGEERAKGNILERFSAQQFPDLHSELNLSSLELGDSALYFCASSVLGQGPDTIYFGEGSWLTVV.

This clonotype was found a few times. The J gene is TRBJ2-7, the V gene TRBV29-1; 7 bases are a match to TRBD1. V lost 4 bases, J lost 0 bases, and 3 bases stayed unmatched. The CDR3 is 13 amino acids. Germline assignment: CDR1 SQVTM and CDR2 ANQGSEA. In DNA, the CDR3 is TGCAGCGTTGGGACAGGTACCTCCTACGAGCAGTACTTC. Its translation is CSVGTGTSYEQYF.

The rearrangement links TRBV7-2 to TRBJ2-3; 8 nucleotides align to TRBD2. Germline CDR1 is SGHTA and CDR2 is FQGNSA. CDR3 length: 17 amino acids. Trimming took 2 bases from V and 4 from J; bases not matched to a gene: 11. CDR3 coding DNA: TGTGCCAGCAGCTTAATGGCTAGCGGGTTGGGTGCAGATACGCAGTATTTT. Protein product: CASSLMASGLGADTQYF.

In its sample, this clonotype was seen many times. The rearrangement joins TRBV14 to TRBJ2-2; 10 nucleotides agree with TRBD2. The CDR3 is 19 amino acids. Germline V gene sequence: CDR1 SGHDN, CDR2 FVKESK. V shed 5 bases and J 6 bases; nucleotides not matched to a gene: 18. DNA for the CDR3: TGTGCCAGCAGCGAATCGCGGAGGCTAGCGGGGGCCAACGCCGGGGAGCTGTTTTTT. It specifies CASSESRRLAGANAGELFF.